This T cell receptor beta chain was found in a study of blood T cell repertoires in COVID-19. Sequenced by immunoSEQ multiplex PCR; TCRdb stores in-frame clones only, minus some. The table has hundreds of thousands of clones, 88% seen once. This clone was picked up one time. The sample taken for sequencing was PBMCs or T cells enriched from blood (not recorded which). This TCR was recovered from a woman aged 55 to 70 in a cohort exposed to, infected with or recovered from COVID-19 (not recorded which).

The CDR3 bases are TGCGCCAGCAGCTTGACTAGCGGGGTTTACAATGAGCAGTTCTTC. Translated: CASSLTSGVYNEQFF. The chain recombines TRBV5-1 with TRBJ2-1; 10 bases are a match to TRBD2. Germline V lookup: CDR1 SGHRS, CDR2 YFSETQ. The CDR3 extends over 15 amino acids. Germline trimming cut 1 base from V and 4 bases from J; bases unmatched to any gene: 2.